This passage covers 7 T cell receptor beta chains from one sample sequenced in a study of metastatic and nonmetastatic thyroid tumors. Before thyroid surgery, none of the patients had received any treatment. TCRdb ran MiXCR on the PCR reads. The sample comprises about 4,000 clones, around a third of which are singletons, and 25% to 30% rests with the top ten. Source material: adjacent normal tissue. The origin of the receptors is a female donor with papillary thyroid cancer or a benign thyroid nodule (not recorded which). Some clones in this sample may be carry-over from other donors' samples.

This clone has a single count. CDR3 nucleotide sequence: TGTGCCAGCCACTCCTACGGGGGCCGGGGCTACACCTTC. Protein product: CASHSYGGRGYTF. The V and J genes are TRBV9 and TRBJ1-2, with D tentatively TRBD1 (6 bases). Germline CDR1 and CDR2: SGDLS and YYNGEE. CDR3 size: 13 residues. The germline V and J ends were trimmed by 7 bases and 8 bases, with 18 bases remaining between them.

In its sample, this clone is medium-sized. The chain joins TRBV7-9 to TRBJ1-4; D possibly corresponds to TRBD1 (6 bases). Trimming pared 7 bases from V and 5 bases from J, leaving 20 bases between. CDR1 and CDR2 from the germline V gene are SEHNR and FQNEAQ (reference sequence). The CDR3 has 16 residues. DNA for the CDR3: TGTGCCAGCACGTTAGGATCCGGGACACGGAATGAAAAACTGTTTTTT. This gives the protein CASTLGSGTRNEKLFF.

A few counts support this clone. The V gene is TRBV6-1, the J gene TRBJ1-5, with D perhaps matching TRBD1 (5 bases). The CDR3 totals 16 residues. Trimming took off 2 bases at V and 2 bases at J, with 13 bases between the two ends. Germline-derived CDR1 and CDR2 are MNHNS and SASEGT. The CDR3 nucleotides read TGTGCCAGCAGTGAAAGTATCGCGGGGGGCAATCAGCCCCAGCATTTT. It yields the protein CASSESIAGGNQPQHF.

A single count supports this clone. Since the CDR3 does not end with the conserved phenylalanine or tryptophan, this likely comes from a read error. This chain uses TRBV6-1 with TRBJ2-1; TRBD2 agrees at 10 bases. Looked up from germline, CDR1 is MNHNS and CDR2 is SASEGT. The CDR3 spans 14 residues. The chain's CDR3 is CAGSRLAGANEQFC. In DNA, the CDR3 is TGTGCCGGCAGCAGACTAGCGGGCGCGAATGAGCAGTTCTGC.

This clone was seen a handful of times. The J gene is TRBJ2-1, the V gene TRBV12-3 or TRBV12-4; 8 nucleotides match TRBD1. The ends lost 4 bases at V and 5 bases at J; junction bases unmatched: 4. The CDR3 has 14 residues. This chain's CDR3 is CASSSKTGDNEQFF. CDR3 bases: TGTGCCAGCAGTTCGAAGACAGGGGACAATGAGCAGTTCTTC.

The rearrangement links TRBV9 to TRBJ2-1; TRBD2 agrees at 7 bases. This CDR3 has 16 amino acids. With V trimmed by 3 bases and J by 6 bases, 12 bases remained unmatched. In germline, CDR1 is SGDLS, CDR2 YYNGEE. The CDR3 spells CASSARTSKVANEQFF. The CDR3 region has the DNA TGTGCCAGCAGCGCAAGGACTAGTAAGGTTGCCAATGAGCAGTTCTTC.

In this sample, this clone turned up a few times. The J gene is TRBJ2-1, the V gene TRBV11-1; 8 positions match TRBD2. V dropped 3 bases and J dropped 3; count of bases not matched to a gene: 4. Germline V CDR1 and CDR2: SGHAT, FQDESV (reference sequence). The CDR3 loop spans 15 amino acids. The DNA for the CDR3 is TGTGCCAGCAGCTTGGTACTAGCGGTCTACAATGAGCAGTTCTTC. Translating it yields CASSLVLAVYNEQFF.